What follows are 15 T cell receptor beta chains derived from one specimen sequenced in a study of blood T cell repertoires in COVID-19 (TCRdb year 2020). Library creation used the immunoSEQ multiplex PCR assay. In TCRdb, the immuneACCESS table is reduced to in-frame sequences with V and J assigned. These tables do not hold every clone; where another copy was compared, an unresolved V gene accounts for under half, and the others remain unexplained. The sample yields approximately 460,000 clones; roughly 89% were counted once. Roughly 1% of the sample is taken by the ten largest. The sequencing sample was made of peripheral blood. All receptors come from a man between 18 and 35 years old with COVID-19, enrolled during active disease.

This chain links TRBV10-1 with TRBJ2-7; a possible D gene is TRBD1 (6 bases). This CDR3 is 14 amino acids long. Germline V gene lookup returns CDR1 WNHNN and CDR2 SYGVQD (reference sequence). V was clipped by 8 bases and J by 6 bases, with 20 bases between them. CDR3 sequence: CASRQETGSVEQYF. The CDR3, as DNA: TGCGCCAGCCGCCAAGAGACAGGTTCTGTCGAGCAGTACTTC.

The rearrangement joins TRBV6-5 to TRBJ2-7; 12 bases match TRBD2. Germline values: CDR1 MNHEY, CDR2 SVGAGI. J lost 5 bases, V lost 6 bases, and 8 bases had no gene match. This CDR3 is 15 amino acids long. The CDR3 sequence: CASRRLAGGPHEQYF. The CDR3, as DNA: TGTGCCAGCAGACGTCTAGCGGGAGGGCCCCACGAGCAGTACTTC.

CDR3 DNA sequence: TGCAGCGTTGAAGAAGCGACTAGCGGGGGTTCGCGGGCGCAGTATTTT. It translates to CSVEEATSGGSRAQYF. The chain combines TRBV29-1 with TRBJ2-3, with TRBD2 matching 12 bases. The CDR3 is made up of 16 amino acids. CDR1 SQVTM and CDR2 ANQGSEA come from the germline V gene. V dropped 0 bases and J dropped 10; count of bases not matched to a gene: 11.

Written as DNA, the CDR3 is TGTGCCAGCAGCTCGTCCGGGACAGGGAAGGCGAGACTGTTTTTT. This gives the protein CASSSSGTGKARLFF. J is TRBJ1-4 and V is TRBV7-9; 9 bases line up with TRBD1. Germline V gives CDR1 SEHNR, CDR2 FQNEAQ (reference sequence). Trimming cost V 4 bases and J 13 bases; bases outside gene matches: 13. This CDR3 contains 15 residues.

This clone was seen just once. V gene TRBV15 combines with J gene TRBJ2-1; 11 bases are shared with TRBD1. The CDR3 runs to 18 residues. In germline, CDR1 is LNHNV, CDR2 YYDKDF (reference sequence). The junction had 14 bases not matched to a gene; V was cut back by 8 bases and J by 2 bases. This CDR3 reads CATGQGALYGSPYNEQFF. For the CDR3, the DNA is TGTGCCACCGGACAGGGGGCGTTGTATGGTAGCCCCTACAATGAGCAGTTCTTC. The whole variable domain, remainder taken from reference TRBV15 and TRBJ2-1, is DAMVIQNPRYQVTQFGKPVTLSCSQTLNHNVMYWYQQKSSQAPKLLFHYYDKDFNNEADTPDNFQSRRPNTSFCFLDIRSPGLGDTAMYLCATGQGALYGSPYNEQFFGPGTRLTVL.

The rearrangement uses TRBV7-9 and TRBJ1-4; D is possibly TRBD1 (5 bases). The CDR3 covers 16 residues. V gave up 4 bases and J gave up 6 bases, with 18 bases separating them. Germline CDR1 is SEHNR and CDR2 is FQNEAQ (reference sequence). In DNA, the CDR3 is TGTGCCAGCAGCTCGGTCGGGCAGGGTTTTTATGAAAAACTGTTTTTT. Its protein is CASSSVGQGFYEKLFF.

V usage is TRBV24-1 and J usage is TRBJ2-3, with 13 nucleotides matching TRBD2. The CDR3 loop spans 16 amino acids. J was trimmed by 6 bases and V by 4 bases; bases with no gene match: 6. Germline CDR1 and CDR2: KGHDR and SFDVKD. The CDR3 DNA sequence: TGTGCCACCAGTGACCCCGGACTAGCGGGAGTGGATACGCAGTATTTT. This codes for CATSDPGLAGVDTQYF.

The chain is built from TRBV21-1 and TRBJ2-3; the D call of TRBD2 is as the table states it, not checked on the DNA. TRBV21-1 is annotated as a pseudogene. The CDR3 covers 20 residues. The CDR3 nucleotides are TGTGCCAGCAGCAAATTGTTTGAGACTAGCGGGGGGGCGTGGACAGATACGCAGTATTTT. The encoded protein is CASSKLFETSGGAWTDTQYF.

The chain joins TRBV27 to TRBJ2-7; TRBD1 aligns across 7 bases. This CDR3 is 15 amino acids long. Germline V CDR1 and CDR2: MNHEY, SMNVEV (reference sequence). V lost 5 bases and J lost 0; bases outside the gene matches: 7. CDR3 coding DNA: TGTGCCAGCAGTAAGACAGGGTTCAGCTCCTACGAGCAGTACTTC. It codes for CASSKTGFSSYEQYF.

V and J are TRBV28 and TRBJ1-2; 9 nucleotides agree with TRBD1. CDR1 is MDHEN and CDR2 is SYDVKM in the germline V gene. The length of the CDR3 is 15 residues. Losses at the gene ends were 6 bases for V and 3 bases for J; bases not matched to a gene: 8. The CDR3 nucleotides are TGTGCCAGCAGGACACAGGGGGCGCGGTACTATGGCTACACCTTC. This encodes CASRTQGARYYGYTF.

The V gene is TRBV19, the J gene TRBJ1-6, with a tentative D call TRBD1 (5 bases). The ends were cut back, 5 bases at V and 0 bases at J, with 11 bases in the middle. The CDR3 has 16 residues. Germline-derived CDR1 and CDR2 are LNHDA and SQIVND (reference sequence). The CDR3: CASSGQGFSYNSPLHF. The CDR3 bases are TGTGCCAGTAGTGGGCAGGGTTTCTCCTATAATTCACCCCTCCACTTT.

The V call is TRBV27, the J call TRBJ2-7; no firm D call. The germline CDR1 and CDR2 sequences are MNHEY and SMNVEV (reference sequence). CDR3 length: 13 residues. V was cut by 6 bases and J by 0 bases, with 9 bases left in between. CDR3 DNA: TGTGCCAGCAGGGGCAGTCTCTCCTACGAGCAGTACTTC. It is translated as CASRGSLSYEQYF.

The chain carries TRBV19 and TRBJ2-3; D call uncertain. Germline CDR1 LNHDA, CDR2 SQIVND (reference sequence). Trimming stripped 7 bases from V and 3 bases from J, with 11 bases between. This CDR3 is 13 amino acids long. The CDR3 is CASTRNVTDTQYF. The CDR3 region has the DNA TGTGCCAGTACCAGGAACGTAACAGATACGCAGTATTTT.

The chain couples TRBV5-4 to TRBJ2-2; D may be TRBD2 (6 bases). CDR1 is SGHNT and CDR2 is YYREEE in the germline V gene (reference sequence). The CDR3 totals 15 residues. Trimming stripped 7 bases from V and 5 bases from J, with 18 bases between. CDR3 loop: CASRYWEEWTGELFF. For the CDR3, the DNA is TGTGCCAGCCGCTACTGGGAGGAATGGACCGGGGAGCTGTTTTTT.

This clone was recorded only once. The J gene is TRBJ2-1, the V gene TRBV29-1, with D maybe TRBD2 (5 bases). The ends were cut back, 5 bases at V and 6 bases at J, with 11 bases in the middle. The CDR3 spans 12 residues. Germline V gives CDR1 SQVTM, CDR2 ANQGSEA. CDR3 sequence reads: CSVKRGLNEQFF. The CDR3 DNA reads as TGCAGCGTTAAACGGGGTCTCAATGAGCAGTTCTTC.